The 5 T cell receptor beta chains given below trace back to one sample, sequenced in a study of T cells in localized non-small cell lung cancer (dated by TCRdb to between 2020 and 2021). Library generation was performed with the immunoSEQ multiplex PCR assay. Entries here come from immuneACCESS through TCRdb and include only in-frame sequences with V and J called. Some clones fail to appear in such tables; in the studies checked, an unresolved V gene covers under half of the shortfall, and the cause of the remainder is unknown. The sample table lists around 2,400 clones, 30% to 40% of them with a count of one. Of the sample, around 8% is held by the ten largest clones. The sequences come from normal lung tissue next to the tumor, collected before any cancer treatment. The source is a man aged 40-75 years with stage II lung adenocarcinoma.

V gene TRBV28 combines with J gene TRBJ1-1; 9 bases are shared with TRBD1. J was trimmed by 7 bases and V by 8 bases; bases with no gene match: 5. Germline values: CDR1 MDHEN, CDR2 SYDVKM. This CDR3 comprises 12 residues. As DNA, the CDR3 is TGTGCCAGCTCCGGACAGGGGAATGAAGCTTTCTTT. Its translation: CASSGQGNEAFF.

This chain uses TRBV19 with TRBJ2-7; TRBD2 agrees at 12 bases. In germline, CDR1 is LNHDA, CDR2 SQIVND (reference sequence). Trimming removed 7 bases from V and 3 bases from J; junction bases left unmatched: 16. There are 18 residues in the CDR3. The CDR3 spells CASKWEVGLAGLNYEQYF. The DNA of the CDR3 is TGTGCCAGTAAGTGGGAGGTTGGACTAGCGGGATTAAACTACGAGCAGTACTTC.

This clone was seen more than once but under ten times. The chain carries TRBV14 and TRBJ2-3, with 8 bases identical to TRBD1. The germline V gene encodes CDR1 SGHDN and CDR2 FVKESK. The ends lost 0 bases at V and 2 bases at J; junction bases unmatched: 7. The CDR3 has 17 amino acids. Here the CDR3 reads CASSQDLRTGYTDTQYF. The DNA for the CDR3 is TGTGCCAGCAGCCAAGATCTAAGGACAGGGTACACAGATACGCAGTATTTT. Full variable domain (outside the CDR3, taken from reference TRBV14 and TRBJ2-3): EAGVTQFPSHSVIEKGQTVTLRCDPISGHDNLYWYRRVMGKEIKFLLHFVKESKQDESGMPNNRFLAERTGGTYSTLKVQPAELEDSGVYFCASSQDLRTGYTDTQYFGPGTRLTVL.

Judged by abundance, this clone is medium-sized. The chain uses TRBV4-1 and TRBJ2-3, with 8 bases aligning to TRBD1. The CDR3 spans 17 residues. Germline V gene data show CDR1 as MGHRA and CDR2 as YSYEKL. V was clipped by 0 bases and J by 3 bases; unmatched bases: 8. CDR3 in amino acids: CASSQEGVQGGTDTQYF. The CDR3 DNA is TGCGCCAGCAGCCAAGAGGGAGTACAGGGGGGAACAGATACGCAGTATTTT.

This clone was observed a handful of times. This rearrangement joins TRBV14 to TRBJ2-1; D call uncertain. Per germline, CDR1 SGHDN and CDR2 FVKESK. With 4 bases removed from V and 4 bases from J, the gap between germline ends came to 2 bases. This CDR3 is 11 amino acids long. CDR3 residues: CASSLYNEQFF. The DNA of the CDR3 is TGTGCCAGCAGCCTGTACAATGAGCAGTTCTTC.